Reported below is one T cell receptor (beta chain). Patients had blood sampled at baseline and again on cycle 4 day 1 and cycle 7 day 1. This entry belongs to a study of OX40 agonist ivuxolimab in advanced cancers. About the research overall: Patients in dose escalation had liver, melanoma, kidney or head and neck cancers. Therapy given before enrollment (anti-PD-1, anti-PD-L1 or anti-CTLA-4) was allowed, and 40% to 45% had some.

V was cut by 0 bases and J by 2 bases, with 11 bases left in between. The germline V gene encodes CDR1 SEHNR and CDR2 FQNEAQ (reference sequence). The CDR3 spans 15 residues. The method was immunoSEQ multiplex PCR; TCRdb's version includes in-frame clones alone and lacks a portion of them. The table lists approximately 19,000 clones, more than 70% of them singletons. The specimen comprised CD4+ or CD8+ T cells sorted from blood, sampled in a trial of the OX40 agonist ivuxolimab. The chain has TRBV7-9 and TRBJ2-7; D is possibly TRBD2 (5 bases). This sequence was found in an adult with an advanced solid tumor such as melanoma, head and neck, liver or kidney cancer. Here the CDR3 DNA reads TGTGCCAGCAGCTTAGCGGGGTCGGGAACCTACGAGCAGTACTTC. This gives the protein CASSLAGSGTYEQYF.